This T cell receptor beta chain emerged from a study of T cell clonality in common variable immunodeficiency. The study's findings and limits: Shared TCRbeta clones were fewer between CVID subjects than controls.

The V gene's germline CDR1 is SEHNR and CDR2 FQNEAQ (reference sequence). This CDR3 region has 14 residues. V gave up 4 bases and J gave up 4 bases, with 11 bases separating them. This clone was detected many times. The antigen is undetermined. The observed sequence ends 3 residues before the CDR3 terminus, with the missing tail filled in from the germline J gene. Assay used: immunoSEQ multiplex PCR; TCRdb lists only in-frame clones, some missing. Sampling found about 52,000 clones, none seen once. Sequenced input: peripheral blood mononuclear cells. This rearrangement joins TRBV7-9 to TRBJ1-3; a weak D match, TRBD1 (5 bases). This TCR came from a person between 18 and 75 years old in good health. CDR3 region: CASSSGGIGNTIYF. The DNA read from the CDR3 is TGTGCCAGCAGCTCCGGGGGTATCGGAAACACC.